The clone carrying this T cell receptor beta chain was observed at least ten times. Its antigen is undetermined. Trimming at V came to 3 bases and at J to 2 bases, leaving 5 bases not matched to a gene. The germline V gene has CDR1 LNHNV and CDR2 YYDKDF (reference sequence). This CDR3 region has 15 residues. Researchers took RNA transcripts and amplified the TCR beta CDR3 regions from them. Researchers ran a first-round RT-PCR on the TCR CDR3 using the HTBI primer set. Using its own MiXCR run on the multiplex PCR reads, TCRdb lists one record per CDR3 protein. The sample has 750,000 to 900,000 distinct CDR3 sequences, roughly 40% seen once. This entry is derived from a study of T cells in Graves' hyperthyroidism and ophthalmopathy. Whole-study results and caveats: Most thyroid clonotypes that were expanded above 0.001 also turned up in blood.

Graves' hyperthyroidism is called stable when ophthalmopathy does not progress within 18 months. Clinical symptoms, serum thyroxine, TRAb, thyroid ultrasound and orbital computed tomography established diagnosis. The sample was blood. The genes are TRBV15 and TRBJ2-7; 9 nucleotides align to TRBD1. The receptor was isolated from a man aged 18 to 30 with Graves' hyperthyroidism. CDR3 residues: CATSRGTGYAYEQYF. DNA for the CDR3: TGTGCCACCAGCAGGGGGACAGGGTACGCCTACGAGCAGTACTTC.